These T cell receptor beta chains were read from a single sample in a study of blood T cells in healthy people across ages. TCRdb analysed the 5' RACE reads with MiXCR anew, one entry per CDR3 protein. This table has around 970,000 distinct CDR3 sequences, 51% appearing once. Sequencing was performed on blood. The receptors originated from a woman between 55 and 75 years old in good health. CDR3s include the opening cysteine and the closing phenylalanine or tryptophan. A D gene is named only where the DNA matches it firmly. Clone size is not always given. Where it is, it says once, few, many or a class for expanded clones.

clone size	J gene	D gene	V gene	CDR3 DNA	CDR3 protein
once	TRBJ2-7	TRBD2	TRBV14	TGTGCCAGCAGCCAGGACTGGACTAGCGGGAGATACGACCCATACGAGCAGTACTTC	CASSQDWTSGRYDPYEQYF
.	TRBJ2-1	.	TRBV20-1	TGCAGTGCTAGAGTCGTAGGCAGCGGTTTAATACGGAATGAGCAGTTCTTC	CSARVVGSGLIRNEQFF
.	TRBJ2-5	TRBD1	TRBV7-2	TGTGCCAGCAGCGCGAGAAGGACAGGGTGGGAGACCCAGTACTTC	CASSARRTGWETQYF
few	TRBJ2-3	TRBD2	TRBV6-2/TRBV6-3	TGTGCCAGCAGTTACTCAACTAGCGGAAGCACAGATACGCAGTATTTT	CASSYSTSGSTDTQYF
.	TRBJ2-7	TRBD1	TRBV4-1	TGCGCCAGCAGCGCACAGGGGGGCCACGAGCAGTACTTC	CASSAQGGHEQYF
.	TRBJ2-2	.	TRBV30	TGTGCCTGGAGTGTACGGTTGAACACCGGGGAGCTGTTTTTT	CAWSVRLNTGELFF
many	TRBJ2-1	.	TRBV5-1	TGCGCCAGCAGCTTGTGGGATGAGCAGTTCTTC	CASSLWDEQFF
few	TRBJ2-5	.	TRBV12-3/TRBV12-4	TGTGCCAGCAGCCCAACATACAACCAAGAGACCCAGTACTTC	CASSPTYNQETQYF
few	TRBJ1-2	.	TRBV28	TGTGCCAGCAGTTTATCGGAGGGCTACACCTTC	CASSLSEGYTF
.	TRBJ2-3	.	TRBV4-2	TGTGCCAGCGGCCGGATCCCAGATACGCAGTATTTT	CASGRIPDTQYF
.	TRBJ2-2	.	TRBV28	TGTGCCAGCAGGCGCGGACAGTTGAACACCGGGGAGCTGTTTTTT	CASRRGQLNTGELFF
few	TRBJ2-4	.	TRBV10-3	TGTGCCATCAAAGGTGGGGTGGAAGGCAAAAACATTCAGTACTTC	CAIKGGVEGKNIQYF
once	TRBJ1-1	TRBD1	TRBV7-9	TGTGCCAGCCGTGTTTACAGGGGTTCAAACACTGAAGCTTTCTTT	CASRVYRGSNTEAFF
.	TRBJ2-5	TRBD2	TRBV15	TGTGCCACCAGCTCCCGACTAGCGGGAGGCGGAGAGACCCAGTACTTC	CATSSRLAGGGETQYF
few	TRBJ2-5	.	TRBV7-9	TGTGCCAGCAGCTTGGGCGCTACGGGAGAGACCCAGTACTTC	CASSLGATGETQYF
.	TRBJ1-2	TRBD1	TRBV5-1	TGCGCCAGCAGCTTGGACGGGACAGGGGGAAGTTTTAACTATGGCTACACCTTC	CASSLDGTGGSFNYGYTF
.	TRBJ2-7	TRBD1	TRBV19	TGTGCCAGTAGTATTCCGGGACAGGGGAGTCGCGAGCAGTACTTC	CASSIPGQGSREQYF
.	TRBJ2-5	.	TRBV14	TGTGCCAGCAGCCAGGTGTCCCAAGAGACCCAGTACTTC	CASSQVSQETQYF
.	TRBJ2-5	TRBD1	TRBV4-2	TGTGCCAGCAGCCATCCGGGACAGCAAGAGACCCAGTACTTC	CASSHPGQQETQYF
.	TRBJ2-1	.	TRBV2	TGTGCCAGCACCCGGGAGAGCGCCTACAATGAGCAGTTCTTT	CASTRESAYNEQFF
.	TRBJ1-6	TRBD1	TRBV10-3	TGTGCCATCAGACCAGGACAGGGGGAGAATTCACCCCTCCACTTT	CAIRPGQGENSPLHF
.	TRBJ2-5	.	TRBV12-3/TRBV12-4	TGTGCCAGCAGTTTAAGGCGGAGGGGTCAAGAGACCCAGTACTTC	CASSLRRRGQETQYF
.	TRBJ2-5	.	TRBV3-1	TGTGCCAGCAACCAGTTCAGGACAGAAGAGACCCAGTACTTC	CASNQFRTEETQYF
.	TRBJ2-7	.	TRBV9	TGTGCCAGCAGCGTAGAGGACCTCGGCTACGAGCAGTACTTC	CASSVEDLGYEQYF
once	TRBJ1-5	.	TRBV30	TGTGCCTGGAGCACTGGGACGGGTCAGCCCCAGCATTTT	CAWSTGTGQPQHF
few	TRBJ1-6	TRBD1	TRBV7-9	TGTGCCAGCAGCCGACAGGGTGGCTATAATTCACCCCTCCACTTT	CASSRQGGYNSPLHF
.	TRBJ2-4	.	TRBV3-1	TGTGCCAGCAGCCAAGTGCGAGCGGGCAAAAACATTCAGTACTTC	CASSQVRAGKNIQYF
.	TRBJ2-2	TRBD1	TRBV12-3/TRBV12-4	TGTGCCAGCAGCACCTTTGGGACAGGGGTTTTTAGCACCGGGGAGCTGTTTTTT	CASSTFGTGVFSTGELFF
.	TRBJ2-5	.	TRBV4-2	TGTGCCAGCAGCCAAGTGTCGGGGATGGATGGGCAGTACTTC	CASSQVSGMDGQYF
few	TRBJ2-1	.	TRBV7-2	TGTGCCAGCAGCTTGCGAAGTATGGTTGAGCAGTTCTTC	CASSLRSMVEQFF
.	TRBJ2-7	TRBD1	TRBV5-6	TGTGCCAGCAGCCTCGGGACAGGGGGCTGGTACGAGCAGTACTTC	CASSLGTGGWYEQYF
once	TRBJ2-7	.	TRBV5-1	TGCGCCAGCAGCTTGGAACAGTCTACTGGCTACGAGCAGTACTTC	CASSLEQSTGYEQYF
.	TRBJ1-2	.	TRBV4-1	TGCGCCAGCAGCCAAGTCGGGGGGCCGAGTAGCAACTATGGCTACACCTTC	CASSQVGGPSSNYGYTF
few	TRBJ2-7	TRBD1	TRBV7-2	TGTGCCAGCAGCCCCTGGGACAGGGCCTACGAGCAGTACTTC	CASSPWDRAYEQYF
few	TRBJ2-7	.	TRBV7-8	TGTGCCAGCAGCCTTCCGTCACCCTACGAGCAGTACTTC	CASSLPSPYEQYF
few	TRBJ2-7	.	TRBV4-1	TGCGCCAGCAGCCGGGGGTTTAGCGGAGGGGTTTCCTACGAGCAGTACTTC	CASSRGFSGGVSYEQYF
.	TRBJ2-5	TRBD2	TRBV20-1	TGCAGTGCTAGAGTAACTAGCGGGAGTCGGGGGACCCAGTACTTC	CSARVTSGSRGTQYF
.	TRBJ2-1	.	TRBV20-1	TGCAGTGCAGTGACGGGGGTCTCCTACAATGAGCAGTTCTTC	CSAVTGVSYNEQFF
few	TRBJ2-7	.	TRBV28	TGTGCCAGCAGTAAGGACGGCTACGAGCAGTACTTC	CASSKDGYEQYF
once	TRBJ2-4	.	TRBV3-1	TGTGCCAGCAGCTCCCGCCGGACTCGTAAAAACATTCAGTACTTC	CASSSRRTRKNIQYF
few	TRBJ2-7	.	TRBV20-1	TGCAGTGCCGCTCGCGCAGGGATTACCTACGAGCAGTACTTC	CSAARAGITYEQYF
.	TRBJ1-2	TRBD1	TRBV7-6	TGTGCCAGCAGCTTATCCGATACTAGGACAGGAGCCGCTAACTATGGCTACACCTTC	CASSLSDTRTGAANYGYTF
.	TRBJ2-5	TRBD2	TRBV7-2	TGTGCCAGCAGCCCGCGGACTAGCGAGCAAGAGACCCAGTACTTC	CASSPRTSEQETQYF
.	TRBJ2-7	TRBD1	TRBV5-1	TGCGCCAGCAGAGGACAGGGATTAAACGAGCAGTACTTC	CASRGQGLNEQYF
.	TRBJ2-3	TRBD2	TRBV7-8	TGTGCCAGCAGCTCAACTAGCGGGAGTCGCACGCAGTATTTT	CASSSTSGSRTQYF
.	TRBJ1-2	.	TRBV4-3	TGCGCCAGCAGCCAACAGGGGCCCTATGGCTACACCTTC	CASSQQGPYGYTF
.	TRBJ1-5	.	TRBV6-1	TGTGCCAGCAGTGAATATGGGGCCCAACAGCCCCAGCATTTT	CASSEYGAQQPQHF